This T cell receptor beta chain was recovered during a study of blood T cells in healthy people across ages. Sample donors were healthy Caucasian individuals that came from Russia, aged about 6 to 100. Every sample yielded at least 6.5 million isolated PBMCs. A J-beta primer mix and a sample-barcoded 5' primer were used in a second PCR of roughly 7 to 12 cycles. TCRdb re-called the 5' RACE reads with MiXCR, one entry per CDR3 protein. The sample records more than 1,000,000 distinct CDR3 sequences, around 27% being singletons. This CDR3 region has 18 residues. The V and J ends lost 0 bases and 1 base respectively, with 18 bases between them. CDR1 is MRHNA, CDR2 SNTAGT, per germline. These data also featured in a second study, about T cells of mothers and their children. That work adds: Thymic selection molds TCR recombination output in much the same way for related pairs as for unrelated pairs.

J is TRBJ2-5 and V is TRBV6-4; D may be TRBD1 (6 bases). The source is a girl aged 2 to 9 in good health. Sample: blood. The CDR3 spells CASSDSRRSRGAQETQYF. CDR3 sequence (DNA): TGTGCCAGCAGTGACTCGAGAAGATCCAGGGGAGCCCAAGAGACCCAGTACTTC.